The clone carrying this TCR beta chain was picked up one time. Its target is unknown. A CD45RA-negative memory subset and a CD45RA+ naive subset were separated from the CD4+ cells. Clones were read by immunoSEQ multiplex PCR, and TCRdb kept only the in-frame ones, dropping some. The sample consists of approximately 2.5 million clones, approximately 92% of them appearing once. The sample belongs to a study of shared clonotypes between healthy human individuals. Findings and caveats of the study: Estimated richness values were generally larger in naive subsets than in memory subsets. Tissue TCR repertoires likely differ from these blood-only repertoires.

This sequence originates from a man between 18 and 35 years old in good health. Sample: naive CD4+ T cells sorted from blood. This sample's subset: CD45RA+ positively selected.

Written as DNA, the CDR3 is TGCGCCAGCAGCCCGGGGCCAGGCGCAAACACCATATATTTT. This encodes CASSPGPGANTIYF. This sequence joins TRBV5-1 and TRBJ1-3; tentative D call: TRBD1 (5 bases). Trimming took 4 bases from V and 6 from J, leaving 14 bases between them. Looked up from germline, CDR1 is SGHRS and CDR2 is YFSETQ. The CDR3 is made up of 14 amino acids.